Below, 9 T cell receptor beta chains from the same sample are listed, as sequenced in a study of CD8+ T cells in alopecia areata. Stated treatment: oral pan-JAK inhibitor, 5-10 mg twice daily. RNA was isolated and reverse transcribed to cDNA, the sequencing template. The assay was immunoSEQ multiplex PCR, and TCRdb's table has in-frame clones only and misses some. The sample has roughly 73,000 clones, 25% to 35% seen once. The specimen was CD8+ T cells sorted from blood, collected at week 4, from a patient treated with tofacitinib. The source is a human donor with alopecia areata.

This clone has more than one count but fewer than ten. The V and J genes are TRBV29-1 and TRBJ2-5; 9 bases are a match to TRBD1. Trimming removed 7 bases from V and 4 bases from J; junction bases left unmatched: 7. The germline V gene has CDR1 SQVTM and CDR2 ANQGSEA. The CDR3 has 13 residues. CDR3 protein: CSGETGGSETQYF. As DNA, the CDR3 is TGCAGCGGAGAGACAGGGGGATCAGAGACCCAGTACTTC.

This clone was picked up a small number of times. The chain recombines TRBV29-1 with TRBJ2-2; D remains unclear. In germline, CDR1 is SQVTM, CDR2 ANQGSEA. V was clipped by 7 bases and J by 2 bases, with 11 bases between them. The CDR3 spans 13 residues. DNA for the CDR3: TGCAGCGCCCCTTTCGACAACACCGGGGAGCTGTTTTTT. This gives the protein CSAPFDNTGELFF.

There are many counts of this clone. The CDR3: CASRRKISTNEKLFF. For the CDR3, the DNA is TGTGCCAGCAGGCGTAAAATTTCAACTAATGAAAAACTGTTTTTT. V is TRBV6-5 and J is TRBJ1-4; no clear D gene. Germline lookup yields CDR1 MNHEY and CDR2 SVGAGI. This CDR3 has 15 residues. V was shortened by 6 bases and J by 0 bases, with 11 bases between the two germline ends.

This clone was seen only a few times. A far larger clone is just one base off, so this is likely a read error. The identical CDR3 is also encoded by other nucleotide sequences in the sample. The chain recombines TRBV7-9 with TRBJ2-1, with a possible D match to TRBD2 (5 bases). The germline V gene has CDR1 SEHNR and CDR2 FQNEAQ (reference sequence). The CDR3 covers 13 residues. V was shortened by 5 bases and J by 6 bases, with 11 bases between the two germline ends. The CDR3 DNA reads as TGTGCCAGCAGCCAAGAGGGTTCCAATGAGCAGTTCTTC. This sequence encodes CASSQEGSNEQFF.

The rearrangement joins TRBV29-1 to TRBJ2-2; no definite D call. Germline lookup yields CDR1 SQVTM and CDR2 ANQGSEA. V dropped 6 bases and J dropped 3 bases, with 14 bases sitting between them. This CDR3 comprises 14 residues. The CDR3, as DNA: TGCAGCGTAGACGGGCCTTGGGACACCGGGGAGCTGTTTTTT. It translates to CSVDGPWDTGELFF.

This clone has a handful of counts. V gene TRBV27 combines with J gene TRBJ2-7; weak D call: TRBD1 (5 bases). The germline CDR1 and CDR2 sequences are MNHEY and SMNVEV (reference sequence). The CDR3 length is 14 residues. Trimming shortened V by 6 bases and J by 2 bases, and 14 bases separated the two germline ends. This chain's CDR3 is CASSSESRAYEQYF. In DNA form, the CDR3 reads TGTGCCAGCAGCTCCGAGAGCAGGGCCTACGAGCAGTACTTC.

The chain employs TRBV6-5 and TRBJ2-3; D may be TRBD1 (6 bases). The germline CDR1 and CDR2 sequences are MNHEY and SVGAGI. This CDR3 is built from 13 residues. Trimming pared 7 bases from V and 4 bases from J, leaving 12 bases between. CDR3 sequence reads: CASTRQEADTQYF. In DNA, the CDR3 is TGTGCCAGCACCCGACAGGAGGCAGATACGCAGTATTTT.

This clone showed up just a few times. As DNA, the CDR3 is TGCAGCGTTGAATTCGAGGGATTGAACACCGGGGAGCTGTTTTTT. It encodes CSVEFEGLNTGELFF. The gene calls are TRBV29-1 and TRBJ2-2; a possible D gene is TRBD2 (5 bases). V shed 2 bases and J shed 1 base, with 11 bases lying between them. CDR1 is SQVTM and CDR2 is ANQGSEA in the germline V gene. The CDR3 length is 15 residues.

Only a few counts were recorded for this clone. The CDR3 sequence: CASSQTGAQYF. CDR3 coding DNA: TGCGCCAGCAGCCAAACAGGGGCTCAGTACTTC. The rearrangement links TRBV4-3 to TRBJ2-5; 7 bases line up with TRBD1. The CDR3 has 11 amino acids. Germline V gene lookup returns CDR1 LGHNA and CDR2 YSLEER. Trimming removed 2 bases from V and 11 bases from J; junction bases left unmatched: 2.